The text below deals with one T cell receptor beta chain. The antigen is unknown. This sample is part of a study of cytomegalovirus exposure and HLA in healthy donors. General study points: Several of the most significant clusters appeared, in a later analysis, to be linked to common viral pathogens. In an earlier analysis, about 90% or about 30%: the productive usage of most TCR beta V segments.

The study ran its PCR with 60 Vbeta and 13 Jbeta primers. Using immunoSEQ multiplex PCR, the repertoire was profiled, and TCRdb retains in-frame clones only, with some absent. Of roughly 220,000 clones listed, approximately 78% are singletons. Germline V gives CDR1 SQVTM, CDR2 ANQGSEA. V gave up 8 bases and J gave up 4 bases; unmatched junction bases: 5. The CDR3 loop spans 12 amino acids. The chain is built from TRBV29-1 and TRBJ1-2; TRBD1 matches at 9 bases. The specimen was PBMCs. The clonotype comes from a woman aged 35 to 49 in good health and CMV-seronegative. The CDR3 here is CSSGQGSYGYTF. The CDR3 DNA sequence: TGCAGCTCGGGACAGGGAAGCTATGGCTACACCTTC.